Below are 18 T cell receptor beta chains sequenced from a single sample in a study of response to subunit inactivated influenza vaccine. TCRdb reanalysed the RT-PCR reads using MiXCR and keeps one entry per CDR3 protein. The data hold roughly 460,000 distinct CDR3 sequences, with approximately 9.9% observed a single time. The sample was PBMCs from blood, taken about 40 days after vaccination. These receptors were obtained from a man aged 50 to 59 who received an inactivated influenza vaccine.

The chain joins TRBV12-3 or TRBV12-4 to TRBJ2-6; 8 bases map to TRBD1. CDR3 length equals 16 residues. The V segment lost 7 bases and the J segment 2 bases; nucleotides outside the gene matches: 7. CDR3 residues: CASTPQGGTGANVLTF. Here the CDR3 DNA reads TGTGCCAGCACCCCACAGGGGGGTACTGGGGCCAACGTCCTGACTTTC.

There are many counts of this clonotype. CDR3 in DNA: TGTGCCAGCAGCCAAGCGGGAGGGCTCAATGAGCAGTTCTTC. Amino acids: CASSQAGGLNEQFF. The chain links TRBV14 to TRBJ2-1, with 8 positions matching TRBD2. The germline CDR1 and CDR2 sequences are SGHDN and FVKESK. V trimming: 1 base; J trimming: 6 bases; junction bases outside the gene matches: 2. CDR3 length equals 14 residues.

About this clonotype: A junction end diverges from the germline sequence, so it may reflect a read error. This chain connects TRBV20-1 to TRBJ2-7, with 10 bases that match TRBD2. Germline V gene sequence: CDR1 DFQATT, CDR2 SNEGSKA (reference sequence). This CDR3 region has 16 residues. CDR3 sequence: CCARGALGLAMWEQYF. The CDR3 region has the DNA TGCTGTGCTAGAGGGGCTTTGGGACTAGCGATGTGGGAGCAGTACTTC.

This clonotype has just a few counts. The rearrangement uses TRBV5-1 and TRBJ2-3, with TRBD2 matching over 9 bases. Germline V gene data show CDR1 as SGHRS and CDR2 as YFSETQ. V shed 4 bases and J 2 bases; nucleotides not matched to a gene: 8. This CDR3 is built from 16 residues. CDR3 region: CASSPRAGGVTDTQYF. The CDR3 nucleotides read TGCGCCAGCAGCCCAAGGGCGGGGGGGGTCACAGATACGCAGTATTTT.

This clonotype was found a few times. The V call is TRBV10-3, the J call TRBJ2-3; D possibly corresponds to TRBD2 (7 bases). V lost 10 bases and J 5 bases, leaving 19 bases between the germline ends. This CDR3 is built from 14 residues. Germline lookup yields CDR1 ENHRY and CDR2 SYGVKD. The CDR3 DNA sequence: TGTGCCACCCACCCCTGGGGGGGCAGAGATACGCAGTATTTT. Encoded protein: CATHPWGGRDTQYF.

Of note for this clonotype: Just one base apart from a much larger clone, this may be a read error. This sequence joins TRBV11-2 and TRBJ2-1; 8 bases map to TRBD2. Trimming cost V 1 base and J 2 bases; bases outside gene matches: 1. Germline loops: CDR1 SGHAT, CDR2 FQNNGV. This CDR3 is 15 amino acids long. The chain's CDR3 is CASSLGGRPYNEQFF. The CDR3 coding sequence is TGTGCCAGCAGCTTAGGCGGGAGGCCCTACAATGAGCAGTTCTTC.

This clonotype was found many times. The rearrangement links TRBV20-1 to TRBJ2-4; 7 bases are a match to TRBD1. With V trimmed by 5 bases and J by 7 bases, 8 bases remained unmatched. The CDR3 is 13 amino acids. In germline, CDR1 is DFQATT, CDR2 SNEGSKA (reference sequence). CDR3 sequence: CSAEDRVKNIQYF. The CDR3, as DNA: TGCAGTGCTGAAGACAGGGTGAAGAACATTCAGTACTTC.

The CDR3 sequence: CASSFYDRGLGGANVLTF. CDR3 DNA: TGTGCCAGCAGTTTCTATGACAGGGGATTAGGTGGGGCCAACGTCCTGACTTTC. The chain uses TRBV12-3 or TRBV12-4 and TRBJ2-6; 8 bases fit TRBD1. With 3 bases clipped from V and 3 bases from J, the junction kept 10 bases outside the gene matches. The CDR3 totals 18 residues.

The sample holds a few counts of this clonotype. The V call is TRBV12-3 or TRBV12-4, the J call TRBJ2-1; D remains unclear. V dropped 2 bases and J dropped 7 bases, with 9 bases sitting between them. The CDR3 runs to 13 residues. The CDR3 DNA follows: TGTGCCAGCAGTTTAACACTTATAAATGAGCAGTTCTTC. This encodes CASSLTLINEQFF.

The sample holds many counts of this clonotype. The V gene is TRBV25-1, the J gene TRBJ2-5, with D possibly being TRBD1 (5 bases). This CDR3 is 14 amino acids long. The germline V and J ends were trimmed by 2 bases and 4 bases, with 11 bases remaining between them. Per the germline V gene, CDR1 is MGHDK and CDR2 is SYGVNS. CDR3 region: CASSEIGRGETQYF. The CDR3 bases are TGTGCCAGCAGTGAAATAGGAAGGGGAGAGACCCAGTACTTC.

The rearrangement uses TRBV4-2 and TRBJ2-7, with D perhaps matching TRBD1 (6 bases). Germline loops: CDR1 LGHNA, CDR2 YNFKEQ. V was pared by 6 bases and J by 0 bases, with 12 bases between. This CDR3 spans 14 amino acids. CDR3 coding DNA: TGTGCCAGCAGTCGGGACACCTTCTCCTACGAGCAGTACTTC. It yields the protein CASSRDTFSYEQYF.

This clonotype appeared a few times. This chain connects TRBV7-9 to TRBJ2-7, with TRBD2 matching over 12 bases. Looked up from germline, CDR1 is SEHNR and CDR2 is FQNEAQ (reference sequence). V lost 5 bases, J lost 7 bases, and 12 bases stayed unmatched. This CDR3 region has 16 residues. The CDR3 region is CASSPQGLAGSGEQYF. In nucleotides, the CDR3 is TGTGCCAGCAGCCCCCAAGGACTAGCGGGATCCGGGGAGCAGTACTTC.

CDR3: CSARDPGASGVETQYF. The CDR3 DNA is TGCAGTGCTAGAGACCCGGGAGCCTCCGGGGTGGAGACCCAGTACTTC. J is TRBJ2-5 and V is TRBV20-1, with a possible D match to TRBD2 (6 bases). V was shortened by 0 bases and J by 5 bases, with 19 bases between the two germline ends. Germline V gene data show CDR1 as DFQATT and CDR2 as SNEGSKA (reference sequence). The CDR3 sequence is 16 residues long.

This clonotype was seen a handful of times. The chain has TRBV4-2 and TRBJ1-3; D call uncertain. Per the germline V gene, CDR1 is LGHNA and CDR2 is YNFKEQ. The CDR3 is made up of 16 amino acids. Deletions cut 0 bases from V and 0 bases from J, with 9 bases between. The CDR3 here is CASSQERDFSGNTIYF. DNA for the CDR3: TGTGCCAGCAGCCAAGAGCGGGATTTCTCTGGAAACACCATATATTTT.

This clonotype was observed a handful of times. The CDR3 nucleotides are TGCGCCAGCAGCCAAGGGACTAGCGGGAGGGGCGAGCAGTACTTC. Residues: CASSQGTSGRGEQYF. The gene calls are TRBV4-3 and TRBJ2-7; the match to TRBD2 covers 15 bases. Germline V lookup: CDR1 LGHNA, CDR2 YSLEER. The junction had 1 base not matched to a gene; V was cut back by 1 base and J by 6 bases. The length of the CDR3 is 15 residues.

The V and J genes are TRBV24-1 and TRBJ2-3; 7 bases map to TRBD1. Germline V CDR1 and CDR2: KGHDR, SFDVKD. V was pared by 0 bases and J by 0 bases, with 5 bases of the junction left unmatched. The CDR3 sequence is 17 residues long. The CDR3 DNA reads as TGTGCCACCAGTGATTTGGTAGGACAGGCAAGCACAGATACGCAGTATTTT. It encodes CATSDLVGQASTDTQYF.

This clonotype was detected ten times or more. The rearrangement joins TRBV20-1 to TRBJ1-5, with D possibly TRBD1 on 5 matching bases. This CDR3 region has 15 residues. Germline CDR1 and CDR2: DFQATT and SNEGSKA (reference sequence). Trimming took off 3 bases at V and 6 bases at J, with 18 bases between the two ends. This chain's CDR3 is CSASPWVGVGQPQHF. The CDR3 nucleotides are TGCAGTGCTAGTCCATGGGTAGGGGTAGGTCAGCCCCAGCATTTT.

This clonotype was seen ten or more times. The chain has TRBV20-1 and TRBJ2-5; D unresolved. CDR1 is DFQATT, CDR2 SNEGSKA, per germline (reference sequence). V gave up 7 bases and J gave up 1 base, with 10 bases separating them. The CDR3 consists of 12 residues. CDR3 region: CSVQSSQETQYF. For the CDR3, the DNA is TGCAGTGTACAGTCTTCCCAAGAGACCCAGTACTTC.